Sequencing of this T cell receptor (beta chain) was carried out in a study of CD8 T cells in Susac syndrome. Random hexamers were used to reverse transcribe roughly 0.5 to 1 ug of RNA. Using its own MiXCR run on the immunoSEQ multiplex PCR reads, TCRdb lists one record per CDR3 protein. The repertoire includes roughly 28,000 distinct CDR3 sequences, 94% of them detected once, and 0.27% sits in the top ten. V shed 6 bases, J shed 0 bases, and the junction held 12 bases outside the gene matches. Germline assignment: CDR1 SQVTM and CDR2 ANQGSEA. This CDR3 spans 17 amino acids. The specimen sequenced was CD8+ T cells from PBMCs. The rearrangement uses TRBV29-1 and TRBJ1-2; 11 bases match TRBD1. The receptor was derived from a human donor in good health. The CDR3 here is CSVSNRDRGTPNYGYTF. Written as DNA, the CDR3 is TGCAGCGTCTCTAACCGGGACAGGGGGACCCCTAACTATGGCTACACCTTC.